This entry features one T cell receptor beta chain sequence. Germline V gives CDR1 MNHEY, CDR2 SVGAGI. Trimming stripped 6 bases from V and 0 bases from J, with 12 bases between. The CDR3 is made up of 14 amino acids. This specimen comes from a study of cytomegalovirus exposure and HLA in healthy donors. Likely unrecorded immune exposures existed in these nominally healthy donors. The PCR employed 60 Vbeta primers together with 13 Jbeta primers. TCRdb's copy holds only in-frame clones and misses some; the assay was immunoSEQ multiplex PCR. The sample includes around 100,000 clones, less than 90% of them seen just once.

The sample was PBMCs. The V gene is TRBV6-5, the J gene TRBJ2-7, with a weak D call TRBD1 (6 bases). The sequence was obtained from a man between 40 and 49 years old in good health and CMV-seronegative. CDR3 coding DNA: TGTGCCAGCAGCCGTGACAGGAGCTCCTACGAGCAGTACTTC. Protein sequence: CASSRDRSSYEQYF.